These 22 T cell receptor beta chains were all obtained from the same sample, sequenced in a study of vaccination and CD4 T cells after COVID-19. The assay that was used to sequence DNA from cultured CD4+ T cells was the Oncomine TCR Beta short-read assay. MiXCR was run by TCRdb on the PCR reads, yielding one entry per CDR3 protein. The sample records 13,000 to 15,000 distinct CDR3 sequences, around 30% being singletons. Regarding treatment: roughly ten-day PBMC culture with coronavirus spike peptide pools or control peptides (ViraFEST assay). The antigens of these receptors remain unknown. The specimen was cultured CD4+ T cells from blood. These TCRs come from a human donor with COVID-19.

This clonotype was recorded a few times. This chain joins TRBV27 and TRBJ2-7; 8 bases match TRBD1. There are 17 residues in the CDR3. The V segment lost 2 bases and the J segment 3 bases; nucleotides outside the gene matches: 12. CDR1 is MNHEY, CDR2 SMNVEV, per germline (reference sequence). The CDR3 coding sequence is TGTGCCAGCAGTTTACAGGGGGCCCCTGCTGCCTTCTACGAGCAGTACTTC. It is translated as CASSLQGAPAAFYEQYF.

The table lists this clonotype with a few counts. The J gene is TRBJ1-6, the V gene TRBV7-9, with D unclear. The CDR3 sequence is 13 residues long. CDR1 is SEHNR and CDR2 is FQNEAQ in the germline V gene (reference sequence). V was cut by 1 base and J by 6 bases, with 4 bases left in between. The CDR3 DNA is TGTGCCAGCAGCTTAGACGGTAATTCACCCCTCCACTTT. This codes for CASSLDGNSPLHF.

A few counts support this clonotype. One end of the junction varies from germline; a read error may be responsible. Here the CDR3 reads CASSTDRGRETQYF. In nucleotides, the CDR3 is TGTGCTAGCAGCACAGACAGGGGGCGGGAGACCCAGTACTTC. The V call is TRBV7-7, the J call TRBJ2-5; 10 bases map to TRBD1. CDR3 length equals 14 residues. Germline V gene data show CDR1 as SSHAT and CDR2 as FNYEAQ (reference sequence).

This clonotype was counted only a few times. This chain connects TRBV7-8 to TRBJ1-1, with 10 bases that match TRBD1. J was trimmed by 1 base and V by 4 bases; bases with no gene match: 3. Germline V gene lookup returns CDR1 SGHVS and CDR2 FQNEAQ. The CDR3 covers 15 residues. The CDR3 loop is CASSSDRGRNTEAFF. CDR3 DNA sequence: TGTGCCAGCAGCTCAGACAGGGGGCGGAACACTGAAGCTTTCTTT.

The chain couples TRBV10-2 to TRBJ1-4; D gene uncertain. V lost 6 bases, J lost 2 bases, and 13 bases lay in between. Per the germline V gene, CDR1 is WSHSY and CDR2 is SAAADI. The CDR3 length is 15 residues. CDR3 loop: CASRHSRATNEKLFF. DNA for the CDR3: TGCGCCAGCAGACACTCCCGGGCCACTAATGAAAAACTGTTTTTT.

This clonotype has a handful of counts. V gene TRBV10-3 combines with J gene TRBJ1-5; the D gene is possibly TRBD1 (5 bases). The CDR3 has 14 residues. Trimming cost V 4 bases and J 0 bases, with 7 bases left between them. The germline V gene encodes CDR1 ENHRY and CDR2 SYGVKD. As DNA, the CDR3 is TGTGCCATCAGTGGGGGGAATAGCAATCAGCCCCAGCATTTT. It encodes CAISGGNSNQPQHF.

The CDR3 nucleotides read TGCAGTGCTAGAACTGGGAATGGGGGCAATCAGCCCCAGCATTTT. Encoded protein: CSARTGNGGNQPQHF. The chain is built from TRBV20-1 and TRBJ1-5; D is undetermined. V shed 2 bases and J shed 2 bases, with 13 bases lying between them. The CDR3 extends over 15 amino acids. Germline CDR1 reads DFQATT; CDR2 reads SNEGSKA (reference sequence).

V and J are TRBV28 and TRBJ1-2; unclear D gene. Germline V gene lookup returns CDR1 MDHEN and CDR2 SYDVKM. Trimming cost V 3 bases and J 3 bases, with 8 bases left between them. This CDR3 comprises 13 residues. The CDR3, as DNA: TGTGCCAGCAGTTTTGGGTATGACTATGGCTACACCTTC. Its translation is CASSFGYDYGYTF.

The V and J genes are TRBV5-6 and TRBJ1-2; D ambiguous. This CDR3 has 14 amino acids. The V and J ends lost 4 bases and 5 bases respectively, with 15 bases between them. Germline V lookup: CDR1 SGHDT, CDR2 YYEEEE. CDR3 sequence: CASSTPPTLYGYTF. For the CDR3, the DNA is TGTGCCAGCAGCACACCCCCTACCCTATATGGCTACACCTTC.

The rearrangement links TRBV28 to TRBJ1-5; TRBD1 aligns across 7 bases. J lost 2 bases, V lost 2 bases, and 12 bases had no gene match. This CDR3 has 18 residues. Germline CDR1 and CDR2: MDHEN and SYDVKM. DNA for the CDR3: TGTGCCAGCAGTTTACTCCCTGACAGGGCATGGGGCAATCAGCCCCAGCATTTT. Encoded protein: CASSLLPDRAWGNQPQHF.

This clonotype was seen a few times. The chain couples TRBV10-2 to TRBJ2-3; 12 nucleotides agree with TRBD1. The CDR3 has 12 residues. The germline gives CDR1 WSHSY, CDR2 SAAADI. J was trimmed by 14 bases and V by 10 bases; bases with no gene match: 10. Written as DNA, the CDR3 is TGCGCCACGGGGACAGGGGGCCCGCCTCGGTATTTT. Translating gives CATGTGGPPRYF.

This clonotype was picked up a small number of times. The rearrangement joins TRBV27 to TRBJ1-1, with no clear D. The germline V gene has CDR1 MNHEY and CDR2 SMNVEV (reference sequence). CDR3 length equals 15 residues. Trimming stripped 6 bases from V and 1 base from J, with 15 bases between. CDR3 protein: CASRVERNQNTEAFF. The CDR3 coding sequence is TGTGCCAGCAGAGTTGAAAGGAACCAGAACACTGAAGCTTTCTTT.

This clonotype was seen only a few times. The V and J genes are TRBV7-2 and TRBJ2-7, with D possibly called TRBD1 or TRBD2 (5 bases each). This CDR3 comprises 14 residues. Looked up from germline, CDR1 is SGHTA and CDR2 is FQGNSA. With 4 bases removed from V and 2 bases from J, the gap between germline ends came to 12 bases. Here the CDR3 reads CASSSPGRTYEQYF. The CDR3 DNA follows: TGTGCCAGCAGCTCCCCGGGACGGACCTACGAGCAGTACTTC.

V usage is TRBV6-1 and J usage is TRBJ2-5; possible D gene TRBD1, 6 bases. Germline loops: CDR1 MNHNS, CDR2 SASEGT. CDR3 size: 13 residues. Trimming cost V 6 bases and J 2 bases, with 10 bases left between them. CDR3 in DNA: TGTGCCAGCAGCCGCGGACAGCAAGAGACCCAGTACTTC. Translation: CASSRGQQETQYF.

This chain links TRBV12-3 or TRBV12-4 with TRBJ2-3; no clear D. Trimming cost V 2 bases and J 2 bases, with 8 bases left between them. The CDR3 extends over 14 amino acids. The CDR3 nucleotides are TGTGCCAGCAGTTTAAGACTTTCCACAGATACGCAGTATTTT. It translates to CASSLRLSTDTQYF.

This clonotype was seen only a few times. The V call is TRBV12-3 or TRBV12-4, the J call TRBJ2-2; TRBD2 aligns across 15 bases. The CDR3 contains 18 residues. J gave up 0 bases and V 6 bases, and 5 bases lay outside the gene matches. The CDR3 here is CASRRTSGGVTNTGELFF. CDR3 sequence (DNA): TGTGCCAGCAGGAGGACTAGCGGGGGGGTAACGAACACCGGGGAGCTGTTTTTT.

This clonotype was found a few times. The chain is built from TRBV20-1 and TRBJ2-5; D uncertain. The V gene lost 1 base and the J gene lost 0 bases, with 9 bases spanning the gap. This CDR3 contains 14 residues. Germline lookup yields CDR1 DFQATT and CDR2 SNEGSKA (reference sequence). DNA for the CDR3: TGCAGTGCTAGAGGACCCCTGTACCAAGAGACCCAGTACTTC. It encodes CSARGPLYQETQYF.

The rearrangement uses TRBV6-2 or TRBV6-3 and TRBJ2-7; D assignment may be TRBD1 or TRBD2 (5 bases each). This CDR3 region has 11 residues. CDR1 is MNHEY and CDR2 is SVGEGT in the germline V gene. Trimming stripped 6 bases from V and 6 bases from J, with 9 bases between. CDR3 sequence: CASSSGREQYF. The CDR3 region has the DNA TGTGCCAGCAGCTCGGGACGCGAGCAGTACTTC.

This clonotype was seen more than once but under ten times. The V call is TRBV6-2 or TRBV6-3, the J call TRBJ2-7; 9 bases agree with TRBD1. The CDR3 consists of 15 residues. Germline V gene lookup returns CDR1 MNHEY and CDR2 SVGEGT. The trim removed 2 bases at V and 4 bases at J, leaving 6 bases unmatched. Here the CDR3 DNA reads TGTGCCAGCAGTTACGCCGGGACAGGGAGGTACGAGCAGTACTTC. As protein: CASSYAGTGRYEQYF.

This chain links TRBV5-1 with TRBJ2-3; no definite D call. The V gene's germline CDR1 is SGHRS and CDR2 YFSETQ. The V end lost 0 bases, the J end lost 11 bases, and 10 bases lay between the germline ends. The CDR3 is 12 amino acids. Written as DNA, the CDR3 is TGCGCCAGCAGCTTGGACGCTAGTCGGCAGTATTTT. Encoded protein: CASSLDASRQYF.

The V call is TRBV5-6, the J call TRBJ1-5; a possible D gene is TRBD1 (5 bases). Trimming removed 0 bases at V and 2 bases at J, with 12 bases between. CDR3 length: 16 residues. The germline gives CDR1 SGHDT, CDR2 YYEEEE. Here the CDR3 reads CASSLEAGRRNQPQHF. The CDR3 DNA reads as TGTGCCAGCAGCTTGGAGGCGGGACGCCGCAATCAGCCCCAGCATTTT.

The chain couples TRBV6-1 to TRBJ1-5, with D unclear. The V and J ends lost 1 base and 3 bases respectively, with 7 bases between them. Germline-derived CDR1 and CDR2 are MNHNS and SASEGT. The CDR3 runs to 14 residues. The CDR3 DNA reads TGTGCCAGCAGTGAAGGGGTTATCAATCAGCCCCAGCATTTT. The encoded protein is CASSEGVINQPQHF.